A single sample gave rise to the 15 T cell receptor beta chains below, sequenced in a study of blood T cell repertoires in COVID-19 (dated by TCRdb to 2019 to 2021). Libraries were built with the immunoSEQ multiplex PCR assay. TCRdb stores this immuneACCESS table with in-frame sequences only. Part of the clones is absent; in the studies checked, under half of the shortfall reflects unresolved V genes, and no reason is known for the rest. Here the sample has around 200,000 clones; about 80% occur a single time. Less than 5.5% of the sample is held by the ten biggest clonotypes. The sequenced sample was peripheral blood. These receptors were obtained from a man aged 50 to 59 with active or convalescent COVID-19.

Points on this clone: The same CDR3 is also encoded by other DNA sequences in this sample. DNA for the CDR3: TGTGCCAGCTCACCCGGGACAGGGGCCTACGAGCAGTACTTC. This encodes CASSPGTGAYEQYF. The chain has TRBV18 and TRBJ2-7; TRBD1 agrees at 10 bases. The ends lost 3 bases at V and 2 bases at J; junction bases unmatched: 1. CDR3 size: 14 residues. Germline V gene lookup returns CDR1 KGHSH and CDR2 LQKENI.

This rearrangement joins TRBV5-1 to TRBJ2-5; 9 bases align to TRBD2. The ends lost 0 bases at V and 8 bases at J; junction bases unmatched: 11. Germline lookup yields CDR1 SGHRS and CDR2 YFSETQ. The CDR3 sequence is 16 residues long. The CDR3 reads CASSLVVAGVRRTQYF. CDR3 nucleotide sequence: TGCGCCAGCAGCTTGGTAGTAGCGGGGGTTCGAAGAACCCAGTACTTC.

The rearrangement links TRBV28 to TRBJ1-6; TRBD1 matches at 9 bases. With 4 bases clipped from V and 7 bases from J, the junction kept 11 bases outside the gene matches. Germline CDR1 reads MDHEN; CDR2 reads SYDVKM. The CDR3 is 17 residues long. The CDR3 here is CASSSPLGTGKNSPLHF. CDR3 coding DNA: TGTGCCAGCAGTTCCCCACTCGGGACAGGGAAAAATTCACCCCTCCACTTT.

The chain employs TRBV15 and TRBJ1-2, with 7 positions matching TRBD1. The germline V gene encodes CDR1 LNHNV and CDR2 YYDKDF (reference sequence). This CDR3 has 15 residues. V was clipped by 0 bases and J by 4 bases; unmatched bases: 5. CDR3 coding DNA: TGTGCCACCAGCAGAGATCGGACAGGCGGCTATGGCTACACCTTC. It specifies CATSRDRTGGYGYTF.

Of note for this clone: This same CDR3 is encoded by further DNA sequences in the sample. The chain employs TRBV4-1 and TRBJ2-7; 10 bases align to TRBD1. The germline gives CDR1 MGHRA, CDR2 YSYEKL. This CDR3 has 13 amino acids. V lost 5 bases and J lost 4; bases outside the gene matches: 2. CDR3 residues: CASSWDRGYEQYF. CDR3 in DNA: TGCGCCAGCAGCTGGGACAGGGGTTACGAGCAGTACTTC.

The rearrangement uses TRBV29-1 and TRBJ1-1; 8 bases match TRBD1. Trimming cost V 7 bases and J 1 base; bases outside gene matches: 8. The CDR3 contains 14 residues. Germline CDR1 is SQVTM and CDR2 is ANQGSEA. CDR3 nucleotide sequence: TGCAGCGGGCGCGCAGGGGGCAGGAACACTGAAGCTTTCTTT. It specifies CSGRAGGRNTEAFF.

Note on this clone: The junction and the germline gene differ at one end; a read error may be behind it. The rearrangement links TRBV2 to TRBJ1-5; D perhaps matches TRBD1 (5 bases). In germline, CDR1 is SNHLY, CDR2 FYNNEI. The CDR3 runs to 13 residues. The CDR3, as DNA: TGTGCCAGCAGGGAAGGGGCAGGCCAGCCCCAGCATTTT. This codes for CASREGAGQPQHF.

This clone came up a few times. The V and J genes are TRBV5-1 and TRBJ2-2, with 8 bases lining up with TRBD1. Trimming removed 3 bases from V and 3 bases from J; junction bases left unmatched: 4. The CDR3 consists of 15 residues. Looked up from germline, CDR1 is SGHRS and CDR2 is YFSETQ. DNA of the CDR3: TGCGCCAGCAGCTCGACAGGGGACTACACCGGGGAGCTGTTTTTT. Protein sequence: CASSSTGDYTGELFF.

The chain combines TRBV5-1 with TRBJ1-5, with TRBD1 identical over 9 bases. Germline V gives CDR1 SGHRS, CDR2 YFSETQ. V lost 4 bases and J lost 1; bases outside the gene matches: 6. The CDR3 totals 16 residues. The CDR3 coding sequence is TGCGCCAGCAGCCCCGGGACAGGGCGCAGCAATCAGCCCCAGCATTTT. Protein sequence: CASSPGTGRSNQPQHF.

V usage is TRBV12-3 or TRBV12-4 and J usage is TRBJ1-5; D not certain. Trimming pared 2 bases from V and 8 bases from J, leaving 4 bases between. This CDR3 is built from 11 residues. CDR3 sequence (DNA): TGTGCCAGCAGTTTAACGGAGCCCCAGCATTTT. It yields the protein CASSLTEPQHF.

The chain couples TRBV6-2 or TRBV6-3 to TRBJ1-2; D uncertain. There are 16 residues in the CDR3. Per the germline V gene, CDR1 is MNHEY and CDR2 is SVGEGT. V shed 0 bases and J shed 2 bases, with 13 bases lying between them. CDR3 loop: CASSYSSELTNYGYTF. The CDR3 nucleotides are TGTGCCAGCAGTTACTCTTCCGAGCTAACGAACTATGGCTACACCTTC.

This sequence joins TRBV9 and TRBJ2-3, with 7 bases fitting TRBD2. Germline V lookup: CDR1 SGDLS, CDR2 YYNGEE. CDR3 size: 14 residues. Trimming took 5 bases from V and 3 from J; bases not matched to a gene: 6. The CDR3 coding sequence is TGTGCCAGCAGTTCTAGCGGAGGGACAGATACGCAGTATTTT. Encoded protein: CASSSSGGTDTQYF.

The sample holds one count of this clone. The genes are TRBV27 and TRBJ2-7; 9 nucleotides match TRBD1. This CDR3 has 17 amino acids. Germline lookup yields CDR1 MNHEY and CDR2 SMNVEV (reference sequence). The ends lost 4 bases at V and 4 bases at J; junction bases unmatched: 14. In DNA form, the CDR3 reads TGTGCCAGCAGTTCCCTAACCCTCGGGACAGGGAATTACGAGCAGTACTTC. This sequence encodes CASSSLTLGTGNYEQYF.

This clone was found once. V and J are TRBV7-9 and TRBJ1-4, with D possibly matching TRBD1 (5 bases). The V and J ends lost 1 base and 6 bases respectively, with 12 bases between them. CDR3 length: 15 amino acids. Looked up from germline, CDR1 is SEHNR and CDR2 is FQNEAQ (reference sequence). Here the CDR3 DNA reads TGTGCCAGCAGCTTAGTGGGCCAGGGTTATGAAAAACTGTTTTTT. Its protein is CASSLVGQGYEKLFF.

The CDR3: CAISTSGGASSYNEQFF. The CDR3 coding sequence is TGTGCCATCAGTACCAGCGGGGGCGCCAGCTCCTACAATGAGCAGTTCTTC. The chain employs TRBV10-3 and TRBJ2-1; 8 positions match TRBD2. Germline assignment: CDR1 ENHRY and CDR2 SYGVKD. After removal of 5 bases from V and 0 bases from J, the junction contained 9 bases not matched to a gene. The CDR3 consists of 17 residues.